This T cell receptor beta chain was identified in a study of blood T cell repertoires in COVID-19 (dated by TCRdb to the early 2020s). For the wider study: The collaborator samples originated in the United States, Italy and Spain and spanned the acute and convalescent phases of COVID-19. The material from the prospective study consisted of cDNA or gDNA derived from T cells, B-cell-depleted T cells, or PBMCs. Subjects who had been exposed to COVID-19, were actively infected with it, or had recovered from it provided the deeply sampled blood TCRbeta repertoires that made up the dataset. The repertoires were made available in a free public database intended to serve as a resource for research on the immune response to SARS-CoV-2. The samples were drawn from the first 160 participants of the ongoing ImmuneRACE study and from 1,254 subjects provided by 6 global collaborators. The sample metadata nearly always contained a de-identified subject ID, COVID-19 status, age in years and sex. Where HLA class I and class II types were available, the types were taken from metadata supplied by the sample provider, not from assay-based typing.

TCRbeta CDR3 regions were amplified from genomic DNA using the immunoSEQ Assay, a bias-controlled multiplex PCR. Per the original workflow: Nucleated cell counts per sample were estimated from amplification of reference gene primers within the assay. Sequence reads were collapsed and filtered to measure the absolute abundance of every unique TCRbeta CDR3 rearrangement. Productive Simpson clonality was computed per sample as the square root of Simpson's diversity index over productive rearrangements. The source is immuneACCESS, and TCRdb retained only in-frame sequences with V and J called. Part of the clones is not carried over; for the studies checked, unresolved V genes explain less than half of this, and the remainder is unexplained. From that table come the V and J calls and clone size; the DNA was used to work out D and trimming. For this sample there are some 160,000 clones; under 85% appear just once. The ten largest clones add up to about 8.6% of the sample.

Results the study describes overall, beyond this receptor: How much clinical and demographic metadata was included differed by source and by participant, and the metadata was provided uncurated.

This clone was recorded once. What antigen it recognizes has not been identified. Base qualities are missing; no much larger clone stands one base away. V is pared back by 2 bases and J by 5 bases, with 7 bases lying between the germline termini. Including cysteine and phenylalanine, the CDR3 has 13 amino acids. The retained sequence is limited to the CDR3, 39 bases, with the frame set at the first base. CDR1 and CDR2, looked up from the germline V gene, are KGHSH and LQKENI. Whole blood was collected in K2EDTA tubes by collaborating institutions according to the institutions' own protocols. Collaborator samples were shipped for TCRbeta analysis as frozen whole blood, isolated PBMCs, or DNA extracted from either sample type.

The clonotype comes from a middle-aged man with active or convalescent COVID-19. The V and J genes are TRBV18 and TRBJ1-5; the D gene is perhaps TRBD1, on 5 matching bases. Material for sequencing was peripheral blood. Here the CDR3 is given as CASSPGGDQPQHF. DNA sequence: TGTGCCAGCTCACCAGGGGGGGATCAGCCCCAGCATTTT.